These T cell receptor beta chains were read from a single sample in a study of tumor-infiltrating lymphocytes in primary liver carcinoma. TCRdb re-called the multiplex PCR reads with MiXCR, one entry per CDR3 protein. The sample shows around 99,000 distinct CDR3 sequences, about 73% of them seen only once. The sequenced sample consisted of tumor-adjacent normal liver tissue. The receptors originated from a middle-aged man with primary liver carcinoma and hepatitis B virus infection. Each CDR3 is given with its conserved first and last residue. Each record gives: clone size, D gene, J gene, V gene, CDR3 DNA, CDR3 protein. D genes are given only for firm matches. A clone size is listed for some rows: how often the clone was seen (once, few, many), or a class if it is expanded.

>once|TRBD2|TRBJ2-3|TRBV29-1
TGCAGCGTTGATTTGCCTAGCGGGAGTTTGGGGACAGATACGCGGTATTTT
CSVDLPSGSLGTDTRYF
>few|.|TRBJ2-1|TRBV7-9
TGTGCCAGCAGCCTACGACCCACACTAGGGCCCTACGGGGGGCAGTTCTTC
CASSLRPTLGPYGGQFF
>.|TRBD2|TRBJ2-1|TRBV11-2
TGTGCCAGCAGCTTGAATATCGGACTAGCCATGGATGAGCAGTTATTC
CASSLNIGLAMDEQLF
>many|TRBD1|TRBJ2-7|TRBV4-1
TGCGCCAGCAGCCAAGGGGACAGGGCCTACGAGCAGTACTTC
CASSQGDRAYEQYF
>.|TRBD2|TRBJ2-5|TRBV6-6
TGTGCCAACGGCCCTCAGGGACTAGCGGGACTTAAAGGGACCCAGTACTTC
CANGPQGLAGLKGTQYF
>.|.|TRBJ2-2|TRBV6-5
TGTGCCAGCAGAATAACACCTAACACCGGGGAGCTGTTTTTT
CASRITPNTGELFF
>.|TRBD2|TRBJ2-7|TRBV12-3/TRBV12-4
TGTGTCTGCAGATTATCGACTAGCGGGATGTACGAGCAGTACTTC
CVCRLSTSGMYEQYF
>few|TRBD2|TRBJ2-1|TRBV11-1
TGTGTCAGCAGCCTGGGACTAGCGGGAGAGGTTGATAATGAGCAGTTCTTC
CVSSLGLAGEVDNEQFF
>many|TRBD1|TRBJ1-4|TRBV12-3/TRBV12-4
TGTGCCACCCGGGACAGGGAAAATGAAAAACTGTTTTTT
CATRDRENEKLFF
>.|.|TRBJ1-3|TRBV24-1
TGTGCCACCAGTGAAAACGATAACACCATATATTTT
CATSENDNTIYF
>many|TRBD2|TRBJ2-7|TRBV5-6
TGTGCCAGCAGCTACCCGGGAGGGCTTTACGAGCAGTACTTC
CASSYPGGLYEQYF
>many|.|TRBJ2-3|TRBV6-6
TGTGCCAGCAGTTACGTCGGGGACGGCACAGATACGCAGTATTTT
CASSYVGDGTDTQYF
>few|.|TRBJ2-2|TRBV4-1
TGTGCCAGCAGCCCACATGGTCAGACGAACACCGGGGAGCTGTTTTTT
CASSPHGQTNTGELFF
>.|TRBD1|TRBJ2-7|TRBV28
TGTGCCAGCAGGCTGGGTCGGGGACAGGGAAACGAGCAGTACTTC
CASRLGRGQGNEQYF
>.|.|TRBJ2-2|TRBV12-3/TRBV12-4
TGTGCCAGCAGTCAAGACAGTTACGCGGAAGGAGAACCGTTTTTT
CASSQDSYAEGEPFF
>.|.|TRBJ2-7|TRBV6-6
TGTACCAACAGGCCCGGGATCGACGAGCAGTACTTC
CTNRPGIDEQYF
>few|TRBD2|TRBJ2-2|TRBV2
TGTGCCAGCAGTCCACTAGCGGCGGTAGACGGGGAGCTGTTTTTT
CASSPLAAVDGELFF
>.|.|TRBJ1-5|TRBV11-2
TGTGCCAGCAGCTTAAGGGGAGACACTCATAGCAATCAGCCCCAGCATTTT
CASSLRGDTHSNQPQHF
>.|.|TRBJ2-4|TRBV6-2/TRBV6-3
TGTGCCAGCAGTTTGGAACTAGCCAAAAACATTCAGTACTTC
CASSLELAKNIQYF
>.|.|TRBJ2-1|TRBV29-1
TGTAGCGTTGAGAAGCAAATCTCCTACAATGAGCAGCTCTTC
CSVEKQISYNEQLF
>many|.|TRBJ2-5|TRBV6-6
TGTGCCAGCAGCGTGACTAGTCGAGAGACCCAGTACTTC
CASSVTSRETQYF
>many|TRBD1|TRBJ2-3|TRBV6-1
TGTGCCAGCAGTGAACAGGGGGCAGATACGCAGTATTTT
CASSEQGADTQYF
>.|.|TRBJ2-7|TRBV11-2
TGTACCAGCAGCCTCGGCGGGACTCTATCCTACGAGCAGTATTTC
CTSSLGGTLSYEQYF
>.|TRBD1|TRBJ2-4|TRBV28
TGTGCCAGCAGTTATAAACCCAATGGACAGGGTGGGGTTCTCGCCAAAAACATTCAGTACTTC
CASSYKPNGQGGVLAKNIQYF
>.|.|TRBJ1-5|TRBV11-2
TGTGCCAGCACCACTGGACGGTTTCCCAAGCCCCAGCATTTT
CASTTGRFPKPQHF
>.|.|TRBJ2-3|TRBV11-3
TGTGCCAGCAGCTTAGACTCCGGGCGCACAGATACGCAGTATTTT
CASSLDSGRTDTQYF
>many|.|TRBJ1-6|TRBV4-1
TGCGCCAGCAGCCAAGTCAGCCTTGGAAATTCACCCCTCCACTTT
CASSQVSLGNSPLHF
>.|.|TRBJ1-5|TRBV4-2
TGTGCTAGCAACCAAGATTGGGGACAAGTCGGCCAGCCCCAGCATTTT
CASNQDWGQVGQPQHF
>few|.|TRBJ1-5|TRBV7-9
TGTGCCAGCAGCTTAATGGGCCTTAATCAGCCCCAGCATTTT
CASSLMGLNQPQHF
>many|.|TRBJ2-1|TRBV11-1
TGTGCCAGCAGCTCGGACGCTAGGGGCTCGACCTACAATGAGCAGTTCTTC
CASSSDARGSTYNEQFF